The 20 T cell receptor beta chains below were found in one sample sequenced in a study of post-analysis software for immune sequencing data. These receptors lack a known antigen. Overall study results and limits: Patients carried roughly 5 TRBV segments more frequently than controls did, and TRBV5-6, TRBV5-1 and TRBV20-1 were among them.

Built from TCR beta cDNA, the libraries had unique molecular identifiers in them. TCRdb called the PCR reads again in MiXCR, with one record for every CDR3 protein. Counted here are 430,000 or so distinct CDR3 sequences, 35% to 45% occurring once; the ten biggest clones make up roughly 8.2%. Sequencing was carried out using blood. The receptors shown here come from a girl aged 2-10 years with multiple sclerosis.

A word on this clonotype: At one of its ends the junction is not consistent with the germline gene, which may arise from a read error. This chain's CDR3 is CASNLGVEQPQHF. Here the CDR3 DNA reads TGTGCCAGCAATTTAGGGGTAGAACAGCCCCAGCATTTT. The rearrangement links TRBV12-3 or TRBV12-4 to TRBJ1-5; a possible D gene is TRBD1 (5 bases). There are 13 residues in the CDR3.

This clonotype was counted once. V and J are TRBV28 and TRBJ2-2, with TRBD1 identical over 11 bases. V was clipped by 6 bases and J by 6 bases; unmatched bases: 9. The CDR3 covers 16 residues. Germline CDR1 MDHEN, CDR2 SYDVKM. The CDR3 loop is CASSRRTGGDSGELFF. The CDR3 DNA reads TGTGCCAGCAGCAGGAGGACAGGGGGCGACTCCGGGGAGCTGTTTTTT.

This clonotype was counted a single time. CDR3: CASSLEGSSAFYEQFF. As DNA, the CDR3 is TGTGCCAGCAGCTTAGAGGGGTCTAGCGCGTTCTACGAGCAGTTCTTC. The chain carries TRBV7-6 and TRBJ2-1; a weak D match, TRBD2 (6 bases). CDR1 is SGHVS, CDR2 FNYEAQ, per germline. This CDR3 comprises 16 residues. Trimming removed 1 base at V and 10 bases at J, with 20 bases between.

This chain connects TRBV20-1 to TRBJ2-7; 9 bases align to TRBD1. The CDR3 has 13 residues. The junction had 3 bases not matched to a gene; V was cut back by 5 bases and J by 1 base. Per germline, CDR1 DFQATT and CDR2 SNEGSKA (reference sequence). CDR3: CSAQTGGSYEQYF. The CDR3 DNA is TGCAGTGCTCAGACAGGGGGATCCTACGAGCAGTACTTC.

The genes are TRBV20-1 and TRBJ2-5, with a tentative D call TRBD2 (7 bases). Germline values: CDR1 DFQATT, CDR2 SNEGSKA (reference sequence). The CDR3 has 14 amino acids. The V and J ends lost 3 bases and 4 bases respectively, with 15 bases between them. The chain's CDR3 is CSASWGGGRETQYF. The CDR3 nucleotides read TGCAGTGCTAGTTGGGGGGGCGGGCGAGAGACCCAGTACTTC.

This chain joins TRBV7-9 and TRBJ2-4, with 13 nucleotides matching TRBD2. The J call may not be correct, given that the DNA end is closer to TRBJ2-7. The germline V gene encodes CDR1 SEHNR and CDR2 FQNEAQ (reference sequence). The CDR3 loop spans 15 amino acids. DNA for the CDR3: TGTGCCAGCAGCCTACAACTAGCGGGAGGGGACGAGCAGTACTTC. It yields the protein CASSLQLAGGDEQYF.

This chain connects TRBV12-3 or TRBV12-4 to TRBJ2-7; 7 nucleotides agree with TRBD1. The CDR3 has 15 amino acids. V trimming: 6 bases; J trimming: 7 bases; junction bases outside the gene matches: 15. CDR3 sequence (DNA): TGTGCCAGCAGCCTCGGACAGGCCTCTGACAATGAGCAGTACTTC. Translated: CASSLGQASDNEQYF.

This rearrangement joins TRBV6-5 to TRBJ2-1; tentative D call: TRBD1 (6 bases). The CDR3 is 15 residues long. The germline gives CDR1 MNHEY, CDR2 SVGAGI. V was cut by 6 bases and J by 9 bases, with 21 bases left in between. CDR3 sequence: CASSTISRGSGEQFF. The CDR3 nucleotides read TGTGCCAGCAGCACGATCTCCAGGGGATCGGGTGAGCAGTTCTTC.

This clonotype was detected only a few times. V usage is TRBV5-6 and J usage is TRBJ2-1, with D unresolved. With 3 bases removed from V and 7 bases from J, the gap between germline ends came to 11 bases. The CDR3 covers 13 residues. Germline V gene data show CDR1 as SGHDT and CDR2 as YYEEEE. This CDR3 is CASSYGVSNEQFF. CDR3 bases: TGTGCCAGCAGCTATGGCGTCAGTAATGAGCAGTTCTTC.

This CDR3 is CASSSGTSGWRGTDTQYF. CDR3 sequence (DNA): TGTGCCAGCAGCTCCGGGACTAGCGGCTGGAGGGGCACAGATACGCAGTATTTT. The chain uses TRBV9 and TRBJ2-3, with 11 nucleotides matching TRBD2. Germline CDR1 reads SGDLS; CDR2 reads YYNGEE. The V and J ends lost 4 bases and 1 base, in that order; junction bases with no gene match: 11. The CDR3 length is 18 residues.

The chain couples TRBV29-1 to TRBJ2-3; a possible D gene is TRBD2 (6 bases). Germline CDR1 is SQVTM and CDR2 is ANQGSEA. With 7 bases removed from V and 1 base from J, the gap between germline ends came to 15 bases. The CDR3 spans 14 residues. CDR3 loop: CSARLGGGTDTQYF. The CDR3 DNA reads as TGCAGCGCCAGACTAGGCGGCGGCACAGATACGCAGTATTTT.

CDR3 sequence reads: CSVESYNEQFF. Here the CDR3 DNA reads TGCAGCGTTGAAAGTTACAATGAGCAGTTCTTC. The chain carries TRBV29-1 and TRBJ2-1; no firm D call. CDR1 and CDR2 from the germline V gene are SQVTM and ANQGSEA. CDR3 length: 11 residues. The V gene lost 2 bases and the J gene lost 4 bases, with 3 bases spanning the gap.

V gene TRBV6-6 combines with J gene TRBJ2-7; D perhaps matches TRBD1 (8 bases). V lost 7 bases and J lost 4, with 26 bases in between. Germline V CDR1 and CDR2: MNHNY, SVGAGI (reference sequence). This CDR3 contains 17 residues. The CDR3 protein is CASTPYSHYRGGYEQYF. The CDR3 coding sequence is TGTGCCAGCACCCCCTACTCACACTACAGGGGGGGTTACGAGCAGTACTTC.

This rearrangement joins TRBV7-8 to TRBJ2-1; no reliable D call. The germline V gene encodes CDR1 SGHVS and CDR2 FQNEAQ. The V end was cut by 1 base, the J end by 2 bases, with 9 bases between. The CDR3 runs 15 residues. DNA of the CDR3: TGTGCCAGCAGCTTAGAGACGGTTCCCTACAATGAGCAGTTCTTC. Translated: CASSLETVPYNEQFF.

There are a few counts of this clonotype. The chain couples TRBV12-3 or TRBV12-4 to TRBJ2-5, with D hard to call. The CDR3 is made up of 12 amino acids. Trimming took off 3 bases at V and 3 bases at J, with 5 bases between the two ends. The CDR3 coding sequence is TGTGCCAGCAGTTTGATAGAAGAGACCCAGTACTTC. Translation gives CASSLIEETQYF.

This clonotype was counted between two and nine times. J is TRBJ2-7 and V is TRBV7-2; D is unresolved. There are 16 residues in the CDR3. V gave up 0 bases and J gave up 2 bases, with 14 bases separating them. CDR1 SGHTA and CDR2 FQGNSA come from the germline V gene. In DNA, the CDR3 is TGTGCCAGCAGCTTAGCGGGCTCCGAGACGACCTACGAGCAGTACTTC. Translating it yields CASSLAGSETTYEQYF.

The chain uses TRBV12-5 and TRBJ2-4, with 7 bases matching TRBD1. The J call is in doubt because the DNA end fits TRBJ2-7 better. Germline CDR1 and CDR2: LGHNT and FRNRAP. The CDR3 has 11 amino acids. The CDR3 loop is CASGTGDEQYF. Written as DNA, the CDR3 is TGTGCTAGTGGAACAGGGGACGAGCAGTACTTC.

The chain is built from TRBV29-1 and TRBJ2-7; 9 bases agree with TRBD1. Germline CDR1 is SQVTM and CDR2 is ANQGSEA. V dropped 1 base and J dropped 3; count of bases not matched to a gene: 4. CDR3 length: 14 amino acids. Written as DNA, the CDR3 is TGCAGCGTTGAAGGCGGGACAGGGTTCTACGAGCAGTACTTC. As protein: CSVEGGTGFYEQYF.

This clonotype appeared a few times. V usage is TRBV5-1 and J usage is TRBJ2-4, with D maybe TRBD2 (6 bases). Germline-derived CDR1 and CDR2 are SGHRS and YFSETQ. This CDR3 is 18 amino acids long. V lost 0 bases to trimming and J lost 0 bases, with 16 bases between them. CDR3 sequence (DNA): TGCGCCAGCAGCTTGGAAGGGGACTTTTCTCTAGCCAAAAACATTCAGTACTTC. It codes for CASSLEGDFSLAKNIQYF.

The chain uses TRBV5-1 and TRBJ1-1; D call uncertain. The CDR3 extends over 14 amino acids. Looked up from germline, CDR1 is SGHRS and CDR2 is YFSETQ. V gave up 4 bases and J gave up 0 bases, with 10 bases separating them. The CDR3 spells CASSETTMNTEAFF. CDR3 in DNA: TGCGCCAGCAGCGAGACGACAATGAACACTGAAGCTTTCTTT.